This TCR beta chain stems from a study of identifying expanded T cells in peripheral blood. Overall study findings and caveats: Over around two and four weeks, about 15 and 19 clones changed, versus 1.2 between replicates.

During the collection period, no donor immune events like infections were recorded. Profiled with immunoSEQ multiplex PCR; TCRdb holds only in-frame clones, not every one. The table records 50,000 to 60,000 clones, 65% to 90% of them present only once. Trimming removed 0 bases from V and 4 bases from J, with 10 bases in between. CDR1 and CDR2 (germline): MNHEY, SVGAGI. The CDR3 sequence is 16 residues long. This clone was counted between two and nine times. Its target is unknown. The chain is built from TRBV6-5 and TRBJ1-6; D remains unclear. Sequencing was carried out using blood. The sequence was collected from a person aged 18-69 years in good health. This CDR3 is CASSYSPLPYNSPLHF. CDR3 coding DNA: TGTGCCAGCAGTTACTCCCCTCTCCCGTATAATTCACCCCTCCACTTT.